This T cell receptor beta chain originates from a study of spatial heterogeneity in lung cancer. The wider study: In cases with available follow-up PBMC samples, these were sequenced at a median of about two years after resection.

This CDR3 comprises 15 residues. V dropped 5 bases and J dropped 3; count of bases not matched to a gene: 5. CDR1 is SGHTA, CDR2 FQGNSA, per germline. This clonotype is judged medium-sized. The antigen is unknown. Study outcomes and limitations: Blood carried ubiquitous expanded tumor TCRs more at resection than follow-up.

Time point specified: blood at routine non-recurrence follow-up after resection. Every TCR cDNA molecule bore its own unique molecular identifier. TCRdb fed the 5' RACE reads into MiXCR, producing one record per CDR3 protein. This repertoire shows roughly 15,000 distinct CDR3 sequences, just under 6.5% found once; its top ten account for about a quarter. This TCR came from a male donor with early-stage non-small cell lung cancer. The sequenced sample was PBMCs, obtained at follow-up. The chain is built from TRBV7-2 and TRBJ2-2, with 8 bases matching TRBD1. CDR3 region: CASSRGQGYTGELFF. CDR3 DNA: TGTGCCAGCAGCCGTGGACAGGGATACACCGGGGAGCTGTTTTTT.